The present entry profiles one T cell receptor (beta chain) with its context. Its specificity is unknown. From germline, CDR1 is SQVTM and CDR2 ANQGSEA. This CDR3 has 12 amino acids. This sample is drawn from a study of T cells expressing NK-cell markers. Across the study: There were seven HCMV-seropositive donors and one seronegative donor among the eight sequenced.

Libraries used 5'RACE template switching adding universal primer site and UMIs. TCRdb re-called the 5' RACE reads, yielding one record per CDR3 amino acid sequence without DNA. The specimen's table records roughly 150,000 distinct CDR3 sequences. General observations from the study: The HCMV specificity of the expanded NKG2C+ T cell clones stayed unresolved.

The clonotype was recovered from a man aged 18-70 years in good health. The sequencing input was blood T cells: a sorted CD56 or NKG2C T cell subset, CD4+ or CD8+ T cells, or bulk PBMC T cells (not recorded which). V and J are TRBV29-1 and TRBJ1-1; TCRdb calls TRBD1, which cannot be checked without DNA. The CDR3 region is CSVGATRSEAFF.